This T cell receptor (beta chain) came from a study of beta chain features in type 1 diabetes. Study observations and caveats: Researchers report that Type 1 diabetes patients had moderately but significantly shorter TCRB CDR3s across all four CD4+ subsets.

This clone was picked up a small number of times. Its cognate antigen is unknown. The isolated RNA, all of it, was reverse transcribed, so expressed TCRB transcripts were what got sequenced. Measured with immunoSEQ multiplex PCR; TCRdb has only the in-frame clones, and not every one. The table records approximately 600,000 clones, 9.5% to 15% of them present only once. Input material: naive CD4+ T cells from blood. This TCR was sampled from a man between 25 and 39 years old with type 1 diabetes.

The CDR3 here is CSARQGINQPQHF. The DNA of the CDR3 is TGCAGCGCCCGACAGGGAATAAATCAGCCCCAGCATTTT. This rearrangement joins TRBV29-1 to TRBJ1-5; 7 bases are shared with TRBD1. The V and J ends lost 7 bases and 4 bases, in that order; junction bases with no gene match: 7. The germline V gene has CDR1 SQVTM and CDR2 ANQGSEA. The CDR3 is 13 residues long.